This TCR beta chain was recorded in a study of cytomegalovirus exposure and HLA in healthy donors. Assay used: immunoSEQ multiplex PCR; TCRdb lists only in-frame clones, some missing. The data show a few hundred thousand clones, over 80% seen once. The receptor was derived from a woman in her twenties or thirties in good health and CMV-seropositive. Sequencing was performed on PBMCs.

The CDR3 loop is CAWSVSLGNYGYTF. In DNA, the CDR3 is TGTGCCTGGAGTGTAAGCTTGGGAAACTATGGCTACACCTTC. V and J are TRBV30 and TRBJ1-2; no clear D gene. Germline V gene lookup returns CDR1 GTSNPN and CDR2 SVGIG (reference sequence). The ends were cut back, 0 bases at V and 2 bases at J, with 10 bases in the middle. This CDR3 has 14 residues.